This T cell receptor (beta chain) was recovered during a study of regulatory T cells in long-lasting Graves disease. General study findings and limits: TRBV28 was favored in persistent disease, as were TRBJ1-2 and TRBJ2-5.

Construction of the TCR beta libraries employed iRepertoire HTBI primers in conjunction with Arm-PCR of CDR3 regions. TCRdb re-called the multiplex PCR reads with MiXCR, one entry per CDR3 protein. Seen here are about 470,000 distinct CDR3 sequences, more than 13% observed once, and the top ten hold 15% to 20%. This clonotype was detected ten times or more. Its specificity is unknown. As to time point: newly diagnosed GD, antithyroid drugs for less than 3 months. RNA isolated from PBMCs was used to make the TCR library. The CDR3 extends over 12 amino acids. Germline loops: CDR1 DFQATT, CDR2 SNEGSKA (reference sequence). V dropped 3 bases and J dropped 4; count of bases not matched to a gene: 2. The same sample was also used in a study of T cells in Graves' hyperthyroidism and ophthalmopathy. From that second work: HTBI primers drove first-round RT-PCR of the TCR CDR3. Most clonotypes expanded in the thyroid (above 0.001) were also present in blood.

This clonotype was sampled from a woman aged 25-40 years with Graves disease. The rearrangement joins TRBV20-1 to TRBJ2-7, with 8 bases matching TRBD1. The specimen comprised peripheral blood mononuclear cells (PBMCs), sampled at new diagnosis, from a patient treated with antithyroid drugs. For the CDR3, the DNA is TGCAGTGCTAGGGACAGGGTGTACGAGCAGTACTTC. This gives the protein CSARDRVYEQYF.